A selection of T cell receptor beta chains follows, all from one sample in a study of T-cell reconstitution after alpha-beta-depleted transplantation in children. One entry per CDR3 protein, called by TCRdb with MiXCR from the PCR reads. The table includes 350,000 to 400,000 distinct CDR3 sequences, less than 15% detected once. The sample in question was PBMCs, obtained from the stem cell graft. The source is a human donor who donated a stem cell graft to a child with Fanconi anemia. The CDR3 runs from the conserved cysteine through the conserved F or W. A D gene is named only where the DNA matches it firmly. Where a row states a size, it is once, few, many or the class of an expanded clone; other rows omit it.

clone_size j_call d_call v_call cdr3_nt cdr3_aa
few TRBJ1-1 NA TRBV27 TGTGCCAGCACTTCCCTACTGAACACTGAAGCTTTCTTT CASTSLLNTEAFF
many TRBJ1-6 NA TRBV27 TGTGCCAGCAAGGACGAAGGCAGTCATTCACCCCTCCACTTT CASKDEGSHSPLHF
few TRBJ2-5 TRBD1 TRBV20-1 TGCAGTGCCCCTCGACAGGGCCAAGAGACCCAGTACTTC CSAPRQGQETQYF
NA TRBJ1-2 NA TRBV7-8 TGTGCCAGCAGCGTTGGTGACAGGAACTATGGCTACACCTTC CASSVGDRNYGYTF
few TRBJ2-5 TRBD2 TRBV20-1 TGCAGTGCTTGGGGACTAGCGGGGGGAATGTACCAAGAGACCCAGTACTTC CSAWGLAGGMYQETQYF
few TRBJ2-5 TRBD2 TRBV7-2 TGTGCCAGCAGCCCCTTCGGGGGGGCCCAGTACTTC CASSPFGGAQYF
many TRBJ1-2 NA TRBV28 TGTGCCAGCAGTTTCGAGGGGGGTGGCTACACCTTC CASSFEGGGYTF
many TRBJ2-6 NA TRBV20-1 TGCAGTGCTCTCGAAGGGGCCAACGTCCTGACTTTC CSALEGANVLTF
few TRBJ1-4 NA TRBV20-1 TGCAGTGCTGTAGGGACAACTAATGAAAAACTGTTTTTT CSAVGTTNEKLFF
many TRBJ2-3 NA TRBV3-1 TGTGCCAGCAGCCAATTCGTAACAGATACGCAGTATTTT CASSQFVTDTQYF
few TRBJ2-1 NA TRBV15 TGTGCCACCAGCAGGGAAAAGACCAGGGAACTCGGCAATGAGCAGTTCTTC CATSREKTRELGNEQFF
NA TRBJ1-2 TRBD1 TRBV2 TGTGCCAGCTTTTTCGACAGGGAGAACTATGGCTACACCTTC CASFFDRENYGYTF
many TRBJ2-3 TRBD1 TRBV5-1 TGCGCCAGCAGCTTGGTGGGACAGGGATCAGATACGCAGTATTTT CASSLVGQGSDTQYF
NA TRBJ1-3 NA TRBV4-2 TGTGCCAGCAGCCAAGTTCAGGGTGGAAACACCATATATTTT CASSQVQGGNTIYF
few TRBJ2-5 NA TRBV5-1 TGCGCCAGCAGCTTGGAACCAGCACAAGAGACCCAGTACTTC CASSLEPAQETQYF
few TRBJ2-1 TRBD1 TRBV4-1 TGCGCCAGCAGCCTAATTCCCGGGACAGGGGCTTCCTACAATGAGCAGTTCTTC CASSLIPGTGASYNEQFF